A single TCR beta chain is shown here with its context. The CDR3 contains 16 residues. V trimming: 4 bases; J trimming: 0 bases; junction bases outside the gene matches: 4. CDR1 SGHRS and CDR2 YFSETQ come from the germline V gene. TCRdb redid the calling of the 5' RACE reads with MiXCR, one entry per CDR3 protein. The repertoire holds 450,000 or so distinct CDR3 sequences, with roughly a quarter as singletons. The sample is drawn from a study of identical twins. Each donor was a healthy Caucasian. This same sample was also part of a study on T cells expressing NK-cell markers. From that study: As a fraction of CD8+ T cells, dominant NKG2C+ clonotypes reached about 1.0-7.0% in a handful of donors. These same clonotypes (in several donors) also led the CD3+CD56-NKG2C+ fraction.

The J gene is TRBJ2-3, the V gene TRBV5-1, with TRBD2 matching over 11 bases. The specimen was CD4+ T cells sorted from blood. The sequence came from a woman aged 18 to 35 in good health. The CDR3 DNA sequence: TGCGCCAGCAGCGCGGGACTAGCGGATAGCACAGATACGCAGTATTTT. It codes for CASSAGLADSTDTQYF.